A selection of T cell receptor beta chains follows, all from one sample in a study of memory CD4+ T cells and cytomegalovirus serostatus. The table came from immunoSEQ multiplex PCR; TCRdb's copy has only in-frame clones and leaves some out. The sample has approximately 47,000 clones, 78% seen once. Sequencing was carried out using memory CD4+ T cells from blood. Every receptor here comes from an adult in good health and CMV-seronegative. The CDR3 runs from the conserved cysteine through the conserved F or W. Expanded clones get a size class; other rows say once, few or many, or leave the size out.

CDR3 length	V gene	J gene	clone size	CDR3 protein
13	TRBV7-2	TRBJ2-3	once	CASSLGYGDTQYF
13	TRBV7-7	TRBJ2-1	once	CASSLTGGHEQFF
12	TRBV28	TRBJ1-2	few	CASSWSYYGYTF
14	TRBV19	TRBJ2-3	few	CASSTRTGTDTQYF
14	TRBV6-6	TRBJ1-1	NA	CASSPRGMNTEAFF
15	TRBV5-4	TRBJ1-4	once	CASSFFGQGAEKLFF
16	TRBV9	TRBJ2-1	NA	CASSPGLAGSYNEQFF
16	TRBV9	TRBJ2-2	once	CASSRLDSPNTGELFF
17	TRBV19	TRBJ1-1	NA	CATKRAGQGAGGTEAFF
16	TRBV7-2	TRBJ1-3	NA	CASSLGPTGSGNTIYF
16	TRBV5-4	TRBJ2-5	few	CASSLDLAGGQETQYF
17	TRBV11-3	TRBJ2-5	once	CATSRGPRGREEETQYF
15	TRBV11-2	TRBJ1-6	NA	CASSATGGSNSPLHF
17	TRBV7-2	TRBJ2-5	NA	CASSLGLGGLRTETQYF
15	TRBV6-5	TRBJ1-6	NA	CASSNRGQGNSPLHF
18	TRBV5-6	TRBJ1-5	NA	CASSFYTHRGDSNQPQHF
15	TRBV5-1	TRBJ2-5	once	CASSLGSGAWETQYF
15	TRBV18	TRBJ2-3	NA	CASSPPRQGGDTQYF
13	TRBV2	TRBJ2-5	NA	CASTRATSIEQYF
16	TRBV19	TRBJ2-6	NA	CASSPTGGFGANVLTF